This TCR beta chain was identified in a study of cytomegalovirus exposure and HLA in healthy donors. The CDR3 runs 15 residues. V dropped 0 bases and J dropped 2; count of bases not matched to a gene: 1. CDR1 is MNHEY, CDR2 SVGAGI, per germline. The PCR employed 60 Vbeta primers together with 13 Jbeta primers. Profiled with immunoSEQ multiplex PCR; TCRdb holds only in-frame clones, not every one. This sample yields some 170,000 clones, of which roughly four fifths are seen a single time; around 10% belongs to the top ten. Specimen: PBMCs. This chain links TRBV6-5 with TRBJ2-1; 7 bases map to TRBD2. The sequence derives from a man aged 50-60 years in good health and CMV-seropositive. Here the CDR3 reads CASSYSREPYNEQFF. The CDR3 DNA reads TGTGCCAGCAGTTACTCGCGGGAGCCCTACAATGAGCAGTTCTTC.